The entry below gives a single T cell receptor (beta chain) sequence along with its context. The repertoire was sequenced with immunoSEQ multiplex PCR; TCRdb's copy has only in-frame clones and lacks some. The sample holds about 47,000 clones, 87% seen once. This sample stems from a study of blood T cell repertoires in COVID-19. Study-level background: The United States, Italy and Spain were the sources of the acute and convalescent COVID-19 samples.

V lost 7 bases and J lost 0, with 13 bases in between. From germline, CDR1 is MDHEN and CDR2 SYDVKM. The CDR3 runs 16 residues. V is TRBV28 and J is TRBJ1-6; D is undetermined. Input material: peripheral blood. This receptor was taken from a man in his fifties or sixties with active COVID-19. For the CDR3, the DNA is TGTGCCAGCAAACCCTACGGTAGCTCCTATAATTCACCCCTCCACTTT. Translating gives CASKPYGSSYNSPLHF.